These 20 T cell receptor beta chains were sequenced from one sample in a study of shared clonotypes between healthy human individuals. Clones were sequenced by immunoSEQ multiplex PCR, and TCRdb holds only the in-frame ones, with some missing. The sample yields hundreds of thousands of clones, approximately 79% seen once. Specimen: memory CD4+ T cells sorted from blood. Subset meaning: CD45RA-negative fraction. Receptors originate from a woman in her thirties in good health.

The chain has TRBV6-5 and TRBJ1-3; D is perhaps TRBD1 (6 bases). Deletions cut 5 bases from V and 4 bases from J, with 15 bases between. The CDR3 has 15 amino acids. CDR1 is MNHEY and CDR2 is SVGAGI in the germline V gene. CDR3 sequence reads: CASSRTAFSGNTIYF. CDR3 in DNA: TGTGCCAGCAGTAGGACAGCATTTTCGGGAAACACCATATATTTT.

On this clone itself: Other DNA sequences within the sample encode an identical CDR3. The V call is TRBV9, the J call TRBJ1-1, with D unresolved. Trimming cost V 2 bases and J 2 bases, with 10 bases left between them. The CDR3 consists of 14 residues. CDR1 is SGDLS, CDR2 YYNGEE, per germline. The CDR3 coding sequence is TGTGCCAGCAGCGTTGGTCCGGACAACACTGAAGCTTTCTTT. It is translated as CASSVGPDNTEAFF.

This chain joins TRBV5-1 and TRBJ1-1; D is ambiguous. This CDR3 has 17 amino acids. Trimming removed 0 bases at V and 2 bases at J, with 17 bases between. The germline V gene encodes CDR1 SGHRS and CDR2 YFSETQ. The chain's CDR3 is CASSLGYRSEGNTEAFF. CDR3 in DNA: TGCGCCAGCAGCTTGGGTTATAGGTCCGAGGGAAACACTGAAGCTTTCTTT.

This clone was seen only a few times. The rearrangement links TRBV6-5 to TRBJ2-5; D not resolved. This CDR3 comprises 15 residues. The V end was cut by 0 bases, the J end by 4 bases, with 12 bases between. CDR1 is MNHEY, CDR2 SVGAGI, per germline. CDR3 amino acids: CASSYSIGPSETQYF. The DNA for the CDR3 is TGTGCCAGCAGTTACTCGATCGGGCCTTCAGAGACCCAGTACTTC.

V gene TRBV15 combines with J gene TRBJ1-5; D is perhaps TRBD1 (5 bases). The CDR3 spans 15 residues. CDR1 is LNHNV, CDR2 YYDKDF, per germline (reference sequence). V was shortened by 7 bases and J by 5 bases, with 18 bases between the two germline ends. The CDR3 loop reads CATTVGGVLYQPQHF. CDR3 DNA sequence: TGTGCCACCACCGTTGGGGGGGTACTGTATCAGCCCCAGCATTTT.

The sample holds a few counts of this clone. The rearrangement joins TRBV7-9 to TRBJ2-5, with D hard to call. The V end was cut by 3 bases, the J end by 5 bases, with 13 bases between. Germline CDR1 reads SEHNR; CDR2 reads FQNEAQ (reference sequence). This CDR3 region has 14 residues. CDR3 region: CASSFLGVGETQYF. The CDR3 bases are TGTGCCAGCAGCTTTCTTGGGGTTGGCGAGACCCAGTACTTC.

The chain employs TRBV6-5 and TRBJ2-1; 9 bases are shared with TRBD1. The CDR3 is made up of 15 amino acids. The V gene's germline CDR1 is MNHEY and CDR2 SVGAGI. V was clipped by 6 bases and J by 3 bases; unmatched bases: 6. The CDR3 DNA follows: TGTGCCAGCAGCCCGGGACAGGGTGGCTACAATGAGCAGTTCTTC. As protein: CASSPGQGGYNEQFF.

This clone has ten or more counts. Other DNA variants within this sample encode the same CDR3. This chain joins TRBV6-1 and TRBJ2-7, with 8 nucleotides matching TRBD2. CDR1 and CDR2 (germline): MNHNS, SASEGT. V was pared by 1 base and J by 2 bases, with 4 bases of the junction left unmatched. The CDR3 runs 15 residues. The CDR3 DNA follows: TGTGCCAGCAGTGAAGGGCCAGCGGGGGCCTACGAGCAGTACTTC. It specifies CASSEGPAGAYEQYF.

The CDR3 reads CASSRGTPQVDTQYF. For the CDR3, the DNA is TGCGCCAGCAGCCGCGGGACCCCCCAGGTGGATACGCAGTATTTT. V usage is TRBV5-1 and J usage is TRBJ2-3; tentatively, D is TRBD2 (6 bases). The CDR3 extends over 15 amino acids. V gave up 4 bases and J gave up 6 bases, with 18 bases separating them. Germline V gene data show CDR1 as SGHRS and CDR2 as YFSETQ. The whole variable domain, remainder taken from reference TRBV5-1 and TRBJ2-3, is KAGVTQTPRYLIKTRGQQVTLSCSPISGHRSVSWYQQTPGQGLQFLFEYFSETQRNKGNFPGRFSGRQFSNSRSEMNVSTLELGDSALYLCASSRGTPQVDTQYFGPGTRLTVL.

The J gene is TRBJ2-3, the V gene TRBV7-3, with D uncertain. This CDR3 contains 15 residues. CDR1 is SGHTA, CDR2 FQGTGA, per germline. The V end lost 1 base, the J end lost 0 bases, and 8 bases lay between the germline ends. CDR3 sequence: CASSLIGSSTDTQYF. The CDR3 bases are TGTGCCAGCAGCTTAATCGGAAGCAGCACAGATACGCAGTATTTT.

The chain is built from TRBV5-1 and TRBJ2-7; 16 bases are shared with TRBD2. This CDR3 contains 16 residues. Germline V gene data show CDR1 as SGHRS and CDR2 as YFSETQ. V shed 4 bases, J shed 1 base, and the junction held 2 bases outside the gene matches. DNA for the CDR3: TGCGCCAGCAGCATGGGACTAGCGGGAGGGTCCTACGAGCAGTACTTC. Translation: CASSMGLAGGSYEQYF. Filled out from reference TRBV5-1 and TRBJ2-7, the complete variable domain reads KAGVTQTPRYLIKTRGQQVTLSCSPISGHRSVSWYQQTPGQGLQFLFEYFSETQRNKGNFPGRFSGRQFSNSRSEMNVSTLELGDSALYLCASSMGLAGGSYEQYFGPGTRLTVT.

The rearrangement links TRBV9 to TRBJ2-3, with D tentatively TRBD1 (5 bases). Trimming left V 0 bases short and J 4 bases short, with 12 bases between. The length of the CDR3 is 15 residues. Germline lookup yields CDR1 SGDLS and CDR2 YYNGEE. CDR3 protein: CASSVAVGLADTQYF. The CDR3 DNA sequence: TGTGCCAGCAGCGTAGCCGTGGGGCTAGCAGATACGCAGTATTTT.

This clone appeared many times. DNA of the CDR3: TGTGCCAGCAGCGCCTCGACAGGGGTCGGGGATCAGCCCCAGCATTTT. Translated: CASSASTGVGDQPQHF. The V and J genes are TRBV5-4 and TRBJ1-5, with TRBD1 matching 8 bases. Germline V gene data show CDR1 as SGHNT and CDR2 as YYREEE (reference sequence). Germline trimming cut 4 bases from V and 5 bases from J; bases unmatched to any gene: 11. The CDR3 is made up of 16 amino acids.

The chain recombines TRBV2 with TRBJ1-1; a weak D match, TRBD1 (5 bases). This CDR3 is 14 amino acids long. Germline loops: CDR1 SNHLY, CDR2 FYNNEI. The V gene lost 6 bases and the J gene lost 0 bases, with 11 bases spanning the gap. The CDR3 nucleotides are TGTGCCAGCAGGGGGACGGGGCTGAACACTGAAGCTTTCTTT. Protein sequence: CASRGTGLNTEAFF.

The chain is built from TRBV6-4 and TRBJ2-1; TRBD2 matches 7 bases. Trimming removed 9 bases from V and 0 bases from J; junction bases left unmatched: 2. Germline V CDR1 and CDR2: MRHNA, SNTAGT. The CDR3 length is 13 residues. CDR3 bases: TGTGCCAGACTAGCGATCTCCTACAATGAGCAGTTCTTC. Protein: CARLAISYNEQFF.

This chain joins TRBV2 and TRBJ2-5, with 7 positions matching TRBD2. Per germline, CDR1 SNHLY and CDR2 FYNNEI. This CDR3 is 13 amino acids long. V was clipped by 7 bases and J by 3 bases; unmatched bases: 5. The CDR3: CASTASGKETQYF. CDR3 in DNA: TGTGCCAGCACGGCTAGCGGAAAAGAGACCCAGTACTTC.

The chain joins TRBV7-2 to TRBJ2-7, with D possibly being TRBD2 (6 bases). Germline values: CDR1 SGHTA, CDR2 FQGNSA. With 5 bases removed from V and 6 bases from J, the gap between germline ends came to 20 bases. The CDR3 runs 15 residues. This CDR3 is CASSDPRGRKIEQYF. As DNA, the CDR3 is TGTGCCAGCAGCGACCCCCGGGGGAGGAAAATCGAGCAGTACTTC. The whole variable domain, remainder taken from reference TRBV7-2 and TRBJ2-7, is GAGVSQSPSNKVTEKGKDVELRCDPISGHTALYWYRQSLGQGLEFLIYFQGNSAPDKSGLPSDRFSAERTGGSVSTLTIQRTQQEDSAVYLCASSDPRGRKIEQYFGPGTRLTVT.

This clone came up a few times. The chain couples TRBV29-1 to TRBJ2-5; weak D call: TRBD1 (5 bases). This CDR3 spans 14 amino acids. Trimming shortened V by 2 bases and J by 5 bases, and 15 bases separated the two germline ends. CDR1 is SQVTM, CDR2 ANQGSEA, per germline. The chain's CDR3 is CSVEQGPAAETQYF. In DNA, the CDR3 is TGCAGCGTTGAACAGGGTCCTGCGGCGGAGACCCAGTACTTC.

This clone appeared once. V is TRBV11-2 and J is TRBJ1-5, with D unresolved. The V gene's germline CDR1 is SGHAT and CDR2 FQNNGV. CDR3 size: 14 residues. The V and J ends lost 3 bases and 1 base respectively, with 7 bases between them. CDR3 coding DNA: TGTGCCAGCAGCTTTGGTCAGAGCAATCAGCCCCAGCATTTT. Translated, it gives CASSFGQSNQPQHF. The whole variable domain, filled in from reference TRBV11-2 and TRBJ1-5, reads EAGVAQSPRYKIIEKRQSVAFWCNPISGHATLYWYQQILGQGPKLLIQFQNNGVVDDSQLPKDRFSAERLKGVDSTLKIQPAKLEDSAVYLCASSFGQSNQPQHFGDGTRLSIL.

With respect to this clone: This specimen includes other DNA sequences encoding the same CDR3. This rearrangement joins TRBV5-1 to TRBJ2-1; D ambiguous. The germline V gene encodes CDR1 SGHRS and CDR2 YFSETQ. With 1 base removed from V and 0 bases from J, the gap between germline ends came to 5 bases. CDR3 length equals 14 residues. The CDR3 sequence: CASSLSSSYNEQFF. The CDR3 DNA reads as TGCGCCAGCAGCTTGTCAAGCTCCTACAATGAGCAGTTCTTC.